In its sample, the clone carrying this T cell receptor beta chain was seen a few times. Its antigen is unidentified. CDR1 and CDR2 (germline): SNHLY, FYNNEI. The CDR3 loop spans 14 amino acids. V was clipped by 6 bases and J by 6 bases, with 15 bases between them. The source of the sample is a study of beta chain features in type 1 diabetes. Expressed TCRB transcripts were sequenced because the isolated RNA had all been reverse transcribed beforehand. Sequenced by immunoSEQ multiplex PCR; TCRdb stores in-frame clones only, minus some. The table lists under 950,000 clones, about a sixth of them singletons. Whole-study results and caveats: Resolution of whether HLA type affects TCRB rearrangement was not achieved here. It was among patients, rather than healthy donors, that naive, central memory and Treg TCRB repertoires appeared more similar. VDJ junctions in type 1 diabetes patients carried more deletions and fewer insertions.

The chain employs TRBV2 and TRBJ1-5, with D tentatively TRBD1 (6 bases). This sequence was found in a woman under 30 in good health. The source material was naive CD4+ T cells from blood. The CDR3 here is CASSANRESQPQHF. CDR3 DNA: TGTGCCAGCAGCGCGAACAGGGAGAGTCAGCCCCAGCATTTT.